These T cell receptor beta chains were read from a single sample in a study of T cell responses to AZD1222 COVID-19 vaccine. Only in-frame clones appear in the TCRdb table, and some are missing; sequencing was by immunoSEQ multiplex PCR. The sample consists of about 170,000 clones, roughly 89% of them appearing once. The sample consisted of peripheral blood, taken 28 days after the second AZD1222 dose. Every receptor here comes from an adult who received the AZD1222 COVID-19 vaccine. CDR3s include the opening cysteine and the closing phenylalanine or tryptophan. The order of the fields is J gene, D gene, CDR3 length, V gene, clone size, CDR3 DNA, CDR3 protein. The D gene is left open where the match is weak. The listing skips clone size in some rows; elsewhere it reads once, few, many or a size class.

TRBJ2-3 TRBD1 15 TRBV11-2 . TGTGCCAGCAGCCCCATTGGGACAGGGATGGATACGCAGTATTTT CASSPIGTGMDTQYF
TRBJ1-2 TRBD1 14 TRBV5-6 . TGTGCCAGCAGCCCGGACAGGGGTGTGCGTGGCTACACCTTC CASSPDRGVRGYTF
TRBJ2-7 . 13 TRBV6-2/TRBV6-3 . TGTGCCAGCAGTCGGGCAGGGTCCTACGAGCAGTACTTC CASSRAGSYEQYF
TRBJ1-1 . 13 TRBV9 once TGTGCCAGCAGCGTATTTCAGAACACTGAAGCTTTCTTT CASSVFQNTEAFF
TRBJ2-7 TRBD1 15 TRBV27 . TGTGCCAGCAGTTTATCGGGACAGGGAGGATACGAGCAGTACTTC CASSLSGQGGYEQYF
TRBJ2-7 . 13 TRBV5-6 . TGTGCCAGCAGCTTGCAGGCCACCTACGAGCAGTACTTC CASSLQATYEQYF
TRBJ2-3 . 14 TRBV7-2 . TGTGCCAGCAGACCCGAGGGGATCACAGATACGCAGTATTTT CASRPEGITDTQYF
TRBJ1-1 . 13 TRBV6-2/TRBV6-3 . TGTGCCAGCAGTTACCTGCTGAACACTGAAGCTTTCTTT CASSYLLNTEAFF
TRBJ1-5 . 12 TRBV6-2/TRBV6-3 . TGTGCCAGCAGTTGGGGGCAGGGGCCCCAGCATTTT CASSWGQGPQHF
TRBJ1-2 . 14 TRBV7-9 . TGTGCCAGCAGCCCACGGCTCCGAGTGTATGGCTACACCTTC CASSPRLRVYGYTF
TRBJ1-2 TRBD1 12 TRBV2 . TGTGCCACCACAGGGGGCAGCTATGGCTACACCTTC CATTGGSYGYTF
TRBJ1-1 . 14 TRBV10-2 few TGCGCCAGCAAAGGTGGGCTGGACAACACTGAAGCTTTCTTT CASKGGLDNTEAFF
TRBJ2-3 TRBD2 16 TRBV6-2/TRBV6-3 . TGTGCCAGCAGTTACGGGGCGGGGGGCAGCACAGATACGCAGTATTTT CASSYGAGGSTDTQYF
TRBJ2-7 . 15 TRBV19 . TGTGCCAGTAGTATTAACGCGAAGGGCATCTACGAGCAGTACTTC CASSINAKGIYEQYF
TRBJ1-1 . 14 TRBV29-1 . TGCAGCGTGGGGGGATGGGGTAGGGACACTGAAGCTTTCTTT CSVGGWGRDTEAFF
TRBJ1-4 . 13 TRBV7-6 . TGTGCCAGCAGCCCCGCCAACCCTGAAAAACTGTTTTTT CASSPANPEKLFF
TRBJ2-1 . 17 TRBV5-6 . TGTGCCAGCAGCCCATGGACCGCTACAAGCTCCTACAATGAGCAGTTCTTC CASSPWTATSSYNEQFF
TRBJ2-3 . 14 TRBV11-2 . TGTGCCAGCAGCTTGGGCGGGGGCACAGATACGCAGTATTTT CASSLGGGTDTQYF
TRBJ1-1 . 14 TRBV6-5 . TGTGCCAGCAGTAAGGACGGGCGGTACACTGAAGCTTTCTTT CASSKDGRYTEAFF
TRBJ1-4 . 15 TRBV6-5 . TGTGCCAGCAGTTACGGGACCTCAGGTGGTGAAAAACTGTTTTTT CASSYGTSGGEKLFF
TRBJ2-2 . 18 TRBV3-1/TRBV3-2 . TGTGCCAGCAGCCCCCCAAGGGGGGGTAGGCGAAACACCGGGGAGCTGTTTTTT CASSPPRGGRRNTGELFF
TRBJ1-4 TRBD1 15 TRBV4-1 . TGCGCCAGCAGCCAAGCCCCGGACAGGAATGAAAAACTGTTTTTT CASSQAPDRNEKLFF
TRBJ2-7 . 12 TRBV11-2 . TGTGCCAGCAGCTCCCCCCCTCGTGAGCAGTACTTC CASSSPPREQYF
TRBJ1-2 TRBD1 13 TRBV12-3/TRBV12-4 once TGTGCCAGCAGTACCGGGACAGGCTCTGGCTACACCTTC CASSTGTGSGYTF
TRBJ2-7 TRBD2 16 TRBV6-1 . TGTGCCAGCAGTGAAGCGCCTGGCGGGGGGCCGGGGGAGCAGTACTTC CASSEAPGGGPGEQYF
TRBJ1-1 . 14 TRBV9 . TGTGCCAGCAGCGTAGGTCCGGAGGGCACTGAAGCTTTCTTT CASSVGPEGTEAFF
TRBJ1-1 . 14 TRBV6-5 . TGTGCCAGCTCATTAGGGCGGGTGAACACTGAAGCTTTCTTT CASSLGRVNTEAFF
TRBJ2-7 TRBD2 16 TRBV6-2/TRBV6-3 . TGTGCCAGCAGTTACCCAGGACTAGCGGGAGACTACGAGCAGTACTTC CASSYPGLAGDYEQYF
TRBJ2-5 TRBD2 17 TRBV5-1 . TGCGCCAGCAGCCGAGTATTTACTAGCGGCACTGAAGAGACCCAGTACTTC CASSRVFTSGTEETQYF
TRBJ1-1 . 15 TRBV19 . TGTGCCAGTAGTGGGGCGGACTTTATGAACACTGAAGCTTTCTTT CASSGADFMNTEAFF
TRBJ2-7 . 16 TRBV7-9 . TGTGCCAGCAGCCCGCGAACAGGATTATACACCTACGAGCAGTACTTC CASSPRTGLYTYEQYF
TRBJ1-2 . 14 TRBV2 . TGTGCCAGCAGCACCCCGGAACAGACCCATGGCTACACCTTC CASSTPEQTHGYTF
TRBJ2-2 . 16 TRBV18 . TGTGCCAGCTCACCACCGGGGGGCCCTAACACCGGGGAGCTGTTTTTT CASSPPGGPNTGELFF
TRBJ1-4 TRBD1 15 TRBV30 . TGTGCCTGGAGTCCAAGGGGACAGGCTAATGAAAAACTGTTTTTT CAWSPRGQANEKLFF
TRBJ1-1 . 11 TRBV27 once TGTGCCAGCAGCCCAGGCACTGAAGCTTTCTTT CASSPGTEAFF
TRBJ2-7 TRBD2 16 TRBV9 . TGTGCCAGCAGCGTATCTAGCGGGGGGGCCATATACGAGCAGTACTTC CASSVSSGGAIYEQYF
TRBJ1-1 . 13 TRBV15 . TGTGCCACCAGCCTGGGGGGGAACACTGAAGCTTTCTTT CATSLGGNTEAFF
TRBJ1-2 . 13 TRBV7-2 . TGTGCCAGCAGCTTAGTTCTGGGTTATGGCTACACCTTC CASSLVLGYGYTF
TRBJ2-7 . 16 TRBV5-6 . TGTGCCAGCAGCTTCGCACCCCCCAGGGTTCCCTACGAGCAGTACTTC CASSFAPPRVPYEQYF
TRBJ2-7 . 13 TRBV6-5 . TGTGCCTCTCGGAGGGCGGCGTCCTACGAGCAGTACTTC CASRRAASYEQYF
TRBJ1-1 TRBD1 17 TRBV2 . TGTGCCAGCAGTCGACAACAGAGGACAGGAGCGAACACTGAAGCTTTCTTT CASSRQQRTGANTEAFF
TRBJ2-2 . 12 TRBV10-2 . TGCGCCGGGGTTAAGGACACCGGGGAGCTGTTTTTT CAGVKDTGELFF
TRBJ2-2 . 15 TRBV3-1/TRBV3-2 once TGTGCCAGCAGCCCCGAAGGGGGTGGAACCGGGGAGCTGTTTTTT CASSPEGGGTGELFF
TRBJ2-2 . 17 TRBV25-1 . TGTGCCAGCAGTGAATATTTTGGGGAATGGAACACCGGGGAGCTGTTTTTT CASSEYFGEWNTGELFF
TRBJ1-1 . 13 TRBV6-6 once TGTGCCATCGCCCGGGCCATATACACTGAAGCTTTCTTT CAIARAIYTEAFF